These 17 T cell receptor beta chains came from one sample sequenced in a study of blood T cell repertoires in COVID-19 (dated by TCRdb to 2019 to 2021). Libraries were prepared through the immunoSEQ multiplex PCR assay. Imported from immuneACCESS, the table was reduced by TCRdb to in-frame sequences with V and J called. These copies leave out some clones; in studies compared against another copy, an unresolved V gene accounts for under half, and the cause of the remainder is not known. A total of about 92,000 clones appear in this sample, less than 85% of them only once. The ten largest make up about a tenth of the sample. The sequencing sample was made of peripheral blood. These receptors all come from a woman between 70 and 85 years old with acute or convalescent COVID-19.

The chain combines TRBV19 with TRBJ2-3; 9 bases fit TRBD2. V shed 3 bases and J 5 bases; nucleotides not matched to a gene: 6. Germline CDR1 is LNHDA and CDR2 is SQIVND (reference sequence). This CDR3 has 15 residues. The CDR3 nucleotides read TGTGCCAGTAGTATTATAGCGGGGGCAGGAGATACGCAGTATTTT. Translating it yields CASSIIAGAGDTQYF.

The rearrangement uses TRBV28 and TRBJ1-6; D is possibly TRBD1 (5 bases). Between the trimmed V and J ends, which lost 6 bases and 4 bases, there was a span of 10 bases. The CDR3 loop spans 14 amino acids. From germline, CDR1 is MDHEN and CDR2 SYDVKM. CDR3 residues: CASRSRGYNSPLHF. In nucleotides, the CDR3 is TGTGCCAGCAGGTCTAGGGGTTATAATTCACCCCTCCACTTT.

The chain carries TRBV7-3 and TRBJ2-1; perhaps TRBD2 as D (6 bases). CDR3 length: 15 amino acids. Germline CDR1 reads SGHTA; CDR2 reads FQGTGA. V shed 2 bases and J shed 8 bases, with 16 bases lying between them. The CDR3 protein is CASSLWHGGIDEQFF. The CDR3 region has the DNA TGTGCCAGCAGCTTATGGCATGGAGGGATTGATGAGCAGTTCTTC. Together with reference TRBV7-3 and TRBJ2-1, the CDR3 gives the full variable domain: GAGVSQTPSNKVTEKGKYVELRCDPISGHTALYWYRQSLGQGPEFLIYFQGTGAADDSGLPNDRFFAVRPEGSVSTLKIQRTERGDSAVYLCASSLWHGGIDEQFFGPGTRLTVL.

Only a few counts were recorded for this clone. The chain couples TRBV7-2 to TRBJ1-2; TRBD1 might be the D (6 bases). Germline V gene lookup returns CDR1 SGHTA and CDR2 FQGNSA. This CDR3 is built from 12 residues. V was shortened by 5 bases and J by 5 bases, with 9 bases between the two germline ends. The CDR3 DNA reads as TGTGCCAGCAGCCTAACAGGGTATGGCTACACCTTC. The encoded protein is CASSLTGYGYTF.

This chain joins TRBV7-9 and TRBJ2-1; 9 positions agree with TRBD1. The CDR3 sequence is 16 residues long. Unmatched junction bases numbered 8, after V lost 3 bases and J lost 5 bases. Germline V lookup: CDR1 SEHNR, CDR2 FQNEAQ (reference sequence). CDR3 amino acids: CASSLGLGTGHNEQFF. The CDR3 DNA reads as TGTGCCAGCAGCTTGGGCTTGGGGACAGGGCACAATGAGCAGTTCTTC.

The rearrangement uses TRBV2 and TRBJ2-1, with TRBD2 as a possible D gene (6 bases). Germline V gene sequence: CDR1 SNHLY, CDR2 FYNNEI. The CDR3 runs to 12 residues. Deletions cut 5 bases from V and 10 bases from J, with 12 bases between. The CDR3 sequence is CASSRGGAEQFF. For the CDR3, the DNA is TGTGCCAGCAGTCGGGGCGGGGCGGAGCAGTTCTTC.

This chain uses TRBV7-2 with TRBJ2-1, with a tentative D call TRBD2 (5 bases). Deletions cut 0 bases from V and 7 bases from J, with 10 bases between. CDR1 is SGHTA, CDR2 FQGNSA, per germline. This CDR3 is built from 14 residues. In DNA, the CDR3 is TGTGCCAGCAGCTTAGCGCCTAGCTTGAATGAGCAGTTCTTC. Translation gives CASSLAPSLNEQFF. The complete variable domain, with remaining parts taken from reference TRBV7-2 and TRBJ2-1, reads GAGVSQSPSNKVTEKGKDVELRCDPISGHTALYWYRQSLGQGLEFLIYFQGNSAPDKSGLPSDRFSAERTGGSVSTLTIQRTQQEDSAVYLCASSLAPSLNEQFFGPGTRLTVL.

In this sample, this clone turned up a few times. The chain uses TRBV19 and TRBJ1-2; 10 nucleotides agree with TRBD1. The CDR3 has 14 residues. The V and J ends lost 3 bases and 6 bases, in that order; junction bases with no gene match: 4. Germline CDR1 is LNHDA and CDR2 is SQIVND (reference sequence). The CDR3 spells CASSILGQGNGYTF. CDR3 nucleotides: TGTGCCAGTAGTATTCTGGGACAGGGGAATGGCTACACCTTC.

The chain uses TRBV19 and TRBJ2-1; 7 bases are a match to TRBD2. Germline loops: CDR1 LNHDA, CDR2 SQIVND (reference sequence). This CDR3 contains 19 residues. V was clipped by 6 bases and J by 0 bases; unmatched bases: 17. CDR3 DNA sequence: TGTGCCAGTAGACCAACCCCAGACCGAGCGGGAAGCTCCTACAATGAGCAGTTCTTC. Encoded protein: CASRPTPDRAGSSYNEQFF.

The chain is built from TRBV19 and TRBJ1-1, with TRBD1 matching 10 bases. Germline V lookup: CDR1 LNHDA, CDR2 SQIVND (reference sequence). The ends lost 5 bases at V and 7 bases at J; junction bases unmatched: 7. The CDR3 has 14 amino acids. CDR3 amino acids: CASSAGQGDGEAFF. CDR3 bases: TGTGCCAGTAGTGCAGGACAGGGGGATGGTGAAGCTTTCTTT.

The V gene is TRBV6-5, the J gene TRBJ1-6; 7 nucleotides agree with TRBD1. CDR1 and CDR2 (germline): MNHEY, SVGAGI. After removal of 6 bases from V and 2 bases from J, the junction contained 4 bases not matched to a gene. The CDR3 covers 15 residues. As DNA, the CDR3 is TGTGCCAGCAGCCCAGGGACAGCCTATAATTCACCCCTCCACTTT. It encodes CASSPGTAYNSPLHF.

The V gene is TRBV9, the J gene TRBJ2-7; perhaps TRBD2 as D (6 bases). CDR1 is SGDLS, CDR2 YYNGEE, per germline. The V and J ends lost 0 bases and 1 base respectively, with 14 bases between them. The CDR3 length is 16 residues. CDR3 nucleotide sequence: TGTGCCAGCAGCGTAGGCCCTAGCGTCTCTTCCTACGAGCAGTACTTC. Residues: CASSVGPSVSSYEQYF.

A single count supports this clone. This chain joins TRBV6-2 or TRBV6-3 and TRBJ1-5; 8 bases agree with TRBD1. Unmatched junction bases numbered 4, after V lost 2 bases and J lost 1 base. This CDR3 region has 16 residues. Germline V CDR1 and CDR2: MNHEY, SVGEGT. The CDR3 coding sequence is TGTGCCAGCAGTTACGCACGGACAGGGAGCAATCAGCCCCAGCATTTT. This sequence encodes CASSYARTGSNQPQHF.

The rearrangement uses TRBV6-5 and TRBJ2-3; 9 nucleotides line up with TRBD2. The CDR3 totals 15 residues. Trimming removed 5 bases from V and 2 bases from J; junction bases left unmatched: 5. Germline assignment: CDR1 MNHEY and CDR2 SVGAGI. CDR3 sequence: CASSRAGGPTDTQYF. As DNA, the CDR3 is TGTGCCAGCAGTAGAGCGGGGGGCCCCACAGATACGCAGTATTTT.

V usage is TRBV5-5 and J usage is TRBJ2-7, with 8 nucleotides matching TRBD2. There are 14 residues in the CDR3. The germline V gene has CDR1 SGHKS and CDR2 YYEKEE (reference sequence). After removal of 2 bases from V and 4 bases from J, the junction contained 5 bases not matched to a gene. CDR3 coding DNA: TGTGCCAGCAGCTTAGCGGGAGCGGGGTACGAGCAGTACTTC. Its protein is CASSLAGAGYEQYF. The whole variable domain, filled in from reference TRBV5-5 and TRBJ2-7, reads DAGVTQSPTHLIKTRGQQVTLRCSPISGHKSVSWYQQVLGQGPQFIFQYYEKEERGRGNFPDRFSARQFPNYSSELNVNALLLGDSALYLCASSLAGAGYEQYFGPGTRLTVT.

This clone has a handful of counts. The rearrangement joins TRBV28 to TRBJ2-5; TRBD1 is a possible D gene (5 bases). V was pared by 5 bases and J by 4 bases, with 8 bases between. Looked up from germline, CDR1 is MDHEN and CDR2 is SYDVKM. The CDR3 length is 12 residues. The DNA for the CDR3 is TGTGCCAGCAGTACAGGACCAGAGACCCAGTACTTC. It is translated as CASSTGPETQYF.

This chain links TRBV4-3 with TRBJ1-2, with 8 bases fitting TRBD1. CDR3 size: 15 residues. Germline CDR1 reads LGHNA; CDR2 reads YSLEER. With V trimmed by 1 base and J by 4 bases, 5 bases remained unmatched. The CDR3 DNA reads as TGCGCCAGCAGCCAAGCAGGACAGGGAGGCTATGGCTACACCTTC. Its protein product is CASSQAGQGGYGYTF.